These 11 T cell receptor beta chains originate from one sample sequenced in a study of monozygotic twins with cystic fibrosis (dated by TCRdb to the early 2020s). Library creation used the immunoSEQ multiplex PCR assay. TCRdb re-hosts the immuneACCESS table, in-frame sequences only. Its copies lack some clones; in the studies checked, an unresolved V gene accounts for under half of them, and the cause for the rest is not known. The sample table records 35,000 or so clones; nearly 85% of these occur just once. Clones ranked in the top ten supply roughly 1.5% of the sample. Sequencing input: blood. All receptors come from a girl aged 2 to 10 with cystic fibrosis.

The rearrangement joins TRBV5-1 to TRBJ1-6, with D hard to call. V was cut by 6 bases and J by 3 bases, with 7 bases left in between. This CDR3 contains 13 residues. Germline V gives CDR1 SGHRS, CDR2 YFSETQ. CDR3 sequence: CASNQNYNSPLHF. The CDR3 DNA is TGCGCCAGCAATCAAAACTATAATTCACCCCTCCACTTT.

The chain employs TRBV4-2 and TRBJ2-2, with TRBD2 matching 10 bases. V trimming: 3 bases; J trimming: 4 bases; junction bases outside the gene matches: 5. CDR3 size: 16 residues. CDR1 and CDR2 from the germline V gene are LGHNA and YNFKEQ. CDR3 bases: TGTGCCAGCAGCCAGAGCGGGGGGGCCCGCACCGGGGAGCTGTTTTTT. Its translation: CASSQSGGARTGELFF.

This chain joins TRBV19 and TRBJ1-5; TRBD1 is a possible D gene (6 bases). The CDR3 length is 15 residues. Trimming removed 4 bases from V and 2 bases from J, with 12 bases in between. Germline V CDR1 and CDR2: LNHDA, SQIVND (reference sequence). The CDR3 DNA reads TGTGCCAGTAGTACAAAGGGGGGTGGCAATCAGCCCCAGCATTTT. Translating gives CASSTKGGGNQPQHF. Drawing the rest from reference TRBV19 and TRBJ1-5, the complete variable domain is DGGITQSPKYLFRKEGQNVTLSCEQNLNHDAMYWYRQDPGQGLRLIYYSQIVNDFQKGDIAEGYSVSREKKESFPLTVTSAQKNPTAFYLCASSTKGGGNQPQHFGDGTRLSIL.

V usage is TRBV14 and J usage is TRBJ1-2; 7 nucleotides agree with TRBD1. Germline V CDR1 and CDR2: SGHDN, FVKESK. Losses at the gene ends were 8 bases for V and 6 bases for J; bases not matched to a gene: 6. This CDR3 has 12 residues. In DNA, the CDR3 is TGTGCCAGCGCAGACAGGGAGAATGGCTACACCTTC. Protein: CASADRENGYTF.

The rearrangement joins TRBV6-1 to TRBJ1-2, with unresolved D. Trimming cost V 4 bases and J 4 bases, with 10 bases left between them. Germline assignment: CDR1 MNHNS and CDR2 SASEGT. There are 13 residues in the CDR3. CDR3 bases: TGTGCCAGCAGTGTTGCAGGTAGCTATGGCTACACCTTC. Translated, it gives CASSVAGSYGYTF.

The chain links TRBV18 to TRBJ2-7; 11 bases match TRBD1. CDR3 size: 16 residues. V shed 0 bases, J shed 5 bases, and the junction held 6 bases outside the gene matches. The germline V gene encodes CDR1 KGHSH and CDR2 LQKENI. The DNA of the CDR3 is TGTGCCAGCTCACCACCGGACAGGGGGCGCGGAAACGAGCAGTACTTC. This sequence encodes CASSPPDRGRGNEQYF.

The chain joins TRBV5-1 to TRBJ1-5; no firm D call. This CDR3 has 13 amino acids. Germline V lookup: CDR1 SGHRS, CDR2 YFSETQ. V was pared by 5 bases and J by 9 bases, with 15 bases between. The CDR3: CASRSGPTLPQHF. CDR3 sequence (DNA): TGCGCCAGCAGGTCAGGCCCAACGTTGCCCCAGCATTTT.

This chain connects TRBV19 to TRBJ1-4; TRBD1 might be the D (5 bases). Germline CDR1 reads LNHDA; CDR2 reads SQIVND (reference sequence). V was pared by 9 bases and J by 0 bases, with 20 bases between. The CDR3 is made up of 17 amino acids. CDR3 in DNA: TGTGCCAGCCAGAACTTCATTGGACACCCAACTAATGAAAAACTGTTTTTT. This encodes CASQNFIGHPTNEKLFF.

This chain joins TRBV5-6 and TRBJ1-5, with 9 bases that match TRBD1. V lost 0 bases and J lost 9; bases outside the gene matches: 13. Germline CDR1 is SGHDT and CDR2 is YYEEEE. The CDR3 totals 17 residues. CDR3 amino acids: CASSLGNPGQGFSPQHF. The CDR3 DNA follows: TGTGCCAGCAGCTTGGGTAACCCGGGACAGGGTTTTTCGCCCCAGCATTTT.

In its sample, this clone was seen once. The chain's CDR3 is CATTGTETYEQYF. The CDR3 bases are TGTGCCACCACGGGGACAGAAACCTACGAGCAGTACTTC. V and J are TRBV6-6 and TRBJ2-7, with 7 positions matching TRBD1. The CDR3 has 13 residues. Germline V lookup: CDR1 MNHNY, CDR2 SVGAGI (reference sequence). V lost 10 bases, J lost 2 bases, and 8 bases stayed unmatched.

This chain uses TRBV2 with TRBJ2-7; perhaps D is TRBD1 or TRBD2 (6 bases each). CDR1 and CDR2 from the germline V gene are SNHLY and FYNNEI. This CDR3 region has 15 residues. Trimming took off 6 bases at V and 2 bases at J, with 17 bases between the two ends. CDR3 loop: CASRGRPDSPYEQYF. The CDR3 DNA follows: TGTGCCAGCAGGGGGAGGCCGGACAGTCCCTACGAGCAGTACTTC.